This TCR beta chain was documented in a study of cytomegalovirus exposure and HLA in healthy donors. The V and J ends lost 4 bases and 8 bases, in that order; junction bases with no gene match: 7. This CDR3 contains 14 residues. Germline-derived CDR1 and CDR2 are SGHRS and YFSETQ. With respect to this clone: Its antigen is unknown.

The study ran its PCR with 60 Vbeta and 13 Jbeta primers. TCRdb keeps only in-frame clones here, not all; method: immunoSEQ multiplex PCR. Of about 200,000 clones in the sample, approximately 78% were seen once. Findings of the study overall: Using the classifier, cytomegalovirus status was reportedly diagnosed with high specificity and sensitivity. Some V segments could not be told apart, so they were left out, TRBV6-2 and TRBV6-3 among them. As was reported, the HLA-A and HLA-B alleles of most subjects were accurately predicted from TCR beta sequences. The number of N-insertions in an Asian-associated ancestry cluster was reportedly below the roughly 620-donor mean in a later analysis.

The clonotype was recovered from a woman between 35 and 50 years old in good health and CMV-seronegative. This chain uses TRBV5-1 with TRBJ2-4, with 9 bases fitting TRBD2. Sequencing was done on a sample of PBMCs. The CDR3 DNA reads TGCGCCAGCAGCCCGGGGACTAGCTTTGACATTCAGTACTTC. It translates to CASSPGTSFDIQYF.